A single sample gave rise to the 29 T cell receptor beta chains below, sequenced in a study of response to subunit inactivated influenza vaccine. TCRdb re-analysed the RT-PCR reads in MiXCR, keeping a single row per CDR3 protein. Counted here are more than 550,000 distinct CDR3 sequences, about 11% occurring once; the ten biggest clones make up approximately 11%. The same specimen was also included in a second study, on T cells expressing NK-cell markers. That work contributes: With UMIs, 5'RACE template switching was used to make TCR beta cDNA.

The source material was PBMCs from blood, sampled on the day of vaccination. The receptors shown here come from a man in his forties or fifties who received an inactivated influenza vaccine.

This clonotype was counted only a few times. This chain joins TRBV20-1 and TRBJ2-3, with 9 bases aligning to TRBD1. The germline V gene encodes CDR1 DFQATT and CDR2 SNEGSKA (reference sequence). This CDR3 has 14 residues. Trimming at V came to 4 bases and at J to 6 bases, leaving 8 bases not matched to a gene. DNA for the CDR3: TGCAGTGCTACCAGACAGGGGGTTTGGGATACGCAGTATTTT. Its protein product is CSATRQGVWDTQYF.

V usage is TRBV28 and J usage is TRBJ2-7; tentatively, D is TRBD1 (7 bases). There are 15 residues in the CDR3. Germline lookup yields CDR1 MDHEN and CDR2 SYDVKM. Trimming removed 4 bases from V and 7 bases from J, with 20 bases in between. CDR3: CASSSRQGGSWEQYF. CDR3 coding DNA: TGTGCCAGCAGTTCGCGACAGGGAGGTTCTTGGGAGCAGTACTTC.

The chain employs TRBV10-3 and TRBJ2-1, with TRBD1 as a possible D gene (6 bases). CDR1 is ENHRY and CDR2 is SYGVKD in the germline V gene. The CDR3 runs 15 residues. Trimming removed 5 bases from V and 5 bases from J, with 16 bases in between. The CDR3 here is CAISSIGTFNNEQFF. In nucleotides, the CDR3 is TGTGCCATCAGTTCTATCGGGACATTTAACAATGAGCAGTTCTTC.

The CDR3 reads CASSLFLSIGNEQFF. The CDR3, as DNA: TGTGCCAGCAGTCTATTTCTTTCAATAGGCAATGAGCAGTTCTTC. The chain recombines TRBV7-2 with TRBJ2-1, with no clear D. The CDR3 sequence is 15 residues long. The V gene's germline CDR1 is SGHTA and CDR2 FQGNSA. V was trimmed by 6 bases and J by 6 bases, leaving 18 bases between them.

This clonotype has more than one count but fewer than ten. CDR3 coding DNA: TGTGCCAGCAGCCAAGAGGAGGGTCAACAAAGACCCCAGCATTTT. This codes for CASSQEEGQQRPQHF. The J gene is TRBJ1-5, the V gene TRBV4-2; D call uncertain. Looked up from germline, CDR1 is LGHNA and CDR2 is YNFKEQ. CDR3 size: 15 residues. V was pared by 0 bases and J by 10 bases, with 16 bases between.

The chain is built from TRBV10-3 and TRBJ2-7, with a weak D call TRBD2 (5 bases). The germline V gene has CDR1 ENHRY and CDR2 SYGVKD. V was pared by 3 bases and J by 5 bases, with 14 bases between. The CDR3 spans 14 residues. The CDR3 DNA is TGTGCCATCAGTGACTCTACTAGTAGCGACGAGCAGTACTTC. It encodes CAISDSTSSDEQYF.

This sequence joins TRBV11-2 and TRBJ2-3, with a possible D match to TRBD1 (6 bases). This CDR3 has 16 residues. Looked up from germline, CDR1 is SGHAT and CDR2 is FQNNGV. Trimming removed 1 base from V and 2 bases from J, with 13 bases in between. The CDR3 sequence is CASSLVDRPFTDTQYF. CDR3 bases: TGTGCCAGCAGCTTAGTAGACAGGCCTTTCACAGATACGCAGTATTTT.

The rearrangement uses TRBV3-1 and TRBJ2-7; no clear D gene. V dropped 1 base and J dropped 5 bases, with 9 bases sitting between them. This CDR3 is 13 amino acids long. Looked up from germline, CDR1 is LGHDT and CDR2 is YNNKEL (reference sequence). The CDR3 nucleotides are TGTGCCAGCAGCCAAGTGCCAAATAACGAGCAGTACTTC. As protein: CASSQVPNNEQYF.

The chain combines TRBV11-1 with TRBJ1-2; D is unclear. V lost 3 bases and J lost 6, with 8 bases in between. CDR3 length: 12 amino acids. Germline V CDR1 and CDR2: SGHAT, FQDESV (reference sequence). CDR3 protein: CASSFRENGYTF. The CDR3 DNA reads TGTGCCAGCAGCTTTCGAGAAAATGGCTACACCTTC.

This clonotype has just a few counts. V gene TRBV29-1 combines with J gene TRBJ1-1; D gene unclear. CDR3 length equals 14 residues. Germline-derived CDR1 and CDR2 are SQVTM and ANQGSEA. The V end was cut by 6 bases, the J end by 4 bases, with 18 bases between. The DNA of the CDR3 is TGCAGCGTCCCCAAGGGAGGGCTAGGCACTGAAGCTTTCTTT. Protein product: CSVPKGGLGTEAFF.

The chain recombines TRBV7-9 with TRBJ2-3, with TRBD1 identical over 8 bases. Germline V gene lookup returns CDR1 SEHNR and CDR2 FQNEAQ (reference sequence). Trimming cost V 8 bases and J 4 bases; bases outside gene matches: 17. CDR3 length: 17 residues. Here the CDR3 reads CASGPPLWAGGADTQYF. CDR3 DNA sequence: TGTGCCAGCGGCCCCCCTCTCTGGGCAGGGGGCGCAGATACGCAGTATTTT.

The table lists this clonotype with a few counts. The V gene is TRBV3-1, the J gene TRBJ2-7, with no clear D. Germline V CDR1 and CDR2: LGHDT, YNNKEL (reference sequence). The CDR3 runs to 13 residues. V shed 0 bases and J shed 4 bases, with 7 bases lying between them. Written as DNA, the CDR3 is TGTGCCAGCAGCCAAGAGCTAGGATACGAGCAGTACTTC. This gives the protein CASSQELGYEQYF.

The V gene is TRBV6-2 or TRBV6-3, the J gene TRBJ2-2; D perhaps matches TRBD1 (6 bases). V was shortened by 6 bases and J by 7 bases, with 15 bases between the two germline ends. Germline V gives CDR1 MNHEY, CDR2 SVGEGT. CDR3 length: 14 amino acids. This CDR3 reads CASSPGQLIGELFF. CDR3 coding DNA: TGTGCCAGCAGCCCCGGACAGTTGATCGGGGAGCTGTTTTTT.

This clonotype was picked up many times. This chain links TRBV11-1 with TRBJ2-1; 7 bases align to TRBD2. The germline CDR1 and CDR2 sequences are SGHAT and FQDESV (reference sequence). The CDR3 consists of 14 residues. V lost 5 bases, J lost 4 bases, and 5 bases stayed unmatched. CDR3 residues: CASSASGVYNEQFF. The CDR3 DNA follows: TGTGCCAGCAGCGCTAGCGGAGTGTACAATGAGCAGTTCTTC.

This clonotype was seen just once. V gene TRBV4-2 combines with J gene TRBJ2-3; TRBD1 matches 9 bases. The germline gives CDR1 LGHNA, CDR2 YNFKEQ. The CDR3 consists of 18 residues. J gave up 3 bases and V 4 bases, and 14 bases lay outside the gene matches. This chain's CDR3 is CASSPAGTGFPFTDTQYF. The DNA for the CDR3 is TGTGCCAGCAGCCCGGCAGGGACAGGGTTTCCCTTTACAGATACGCAGTATTTT.

The CDR3 coding sequence is TGTGCCAGCAACGGACAGCCTAGTGAAAAACTGTTTTTT. Translated: CASNGQPSEKLFF. The chain employs TRBV7-9 and TRBJ1-4; a possible D gene is TRBD1 (6 bases). The CDR3 totals 13 residues. CDR1 is SEHNR, CDR2 FQNEAQ, per germline (reference sequence). Deletions cut 7 bases from V and 7 bases from J, with 13 bases between.

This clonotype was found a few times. CDR3 DNA sequence: TGCAGCGTTGCCCAGGGTGTTGGCACAGATACGCAGTATTTT. Encoded protein: CSVAQGVGTDTQYF. The rearrangement joins TRBV29-1 to TRBJ2-3, with D maybe TRBD1 (5 bases). Trimming removed 4 bases from V and 1 base from J, with 12 bases in between. The CDR3 is made up of 14 amino acids. Germline assignment: CDR1 SQVTM and CDR2 ANQGSEA.

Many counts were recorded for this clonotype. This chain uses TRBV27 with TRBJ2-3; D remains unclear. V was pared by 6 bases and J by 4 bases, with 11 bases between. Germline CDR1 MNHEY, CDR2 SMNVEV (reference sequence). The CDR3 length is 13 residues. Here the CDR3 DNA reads TGTGCCAGCAGCCGAGAGGTTGCAGATACGCAGTATTTT. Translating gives CASSREVADTQYF.

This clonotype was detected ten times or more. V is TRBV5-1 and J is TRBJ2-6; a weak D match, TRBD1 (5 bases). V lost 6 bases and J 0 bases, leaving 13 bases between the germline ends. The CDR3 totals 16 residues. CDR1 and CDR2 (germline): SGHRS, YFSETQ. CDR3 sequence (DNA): TGCGCCAGCAACGGACACGAAAGCTCTGGGGCCAACGTCCTGACTTTC. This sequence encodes CASNGHESSGANVLTF.

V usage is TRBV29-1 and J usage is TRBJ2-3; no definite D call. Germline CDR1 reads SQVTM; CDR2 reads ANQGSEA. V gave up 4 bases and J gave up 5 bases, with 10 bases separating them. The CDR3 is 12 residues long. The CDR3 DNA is TGCAGCGTTGTAGCCGAACTAGATACGCAGTATTTT. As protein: CSVVAELDTQYF.

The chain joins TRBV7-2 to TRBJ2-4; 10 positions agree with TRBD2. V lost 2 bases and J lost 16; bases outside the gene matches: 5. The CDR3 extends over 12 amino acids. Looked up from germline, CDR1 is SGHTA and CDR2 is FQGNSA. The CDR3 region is CASSLSAGGPYF. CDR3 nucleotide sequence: TGTGCCAGCAGCTTATCAGCGGGGGGGCCTTACTTC. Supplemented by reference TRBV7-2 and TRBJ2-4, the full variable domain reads GAGVSQSPSNKVTEKGKDVELRCDPISGHTALYWYRQSLGQGLEFLIYFQGNSAPDKSGLPSDRFSAERTGGSVSTLTIQRTQQEDSAVYLCASSLSAGGPYFGAGTRLSVL.

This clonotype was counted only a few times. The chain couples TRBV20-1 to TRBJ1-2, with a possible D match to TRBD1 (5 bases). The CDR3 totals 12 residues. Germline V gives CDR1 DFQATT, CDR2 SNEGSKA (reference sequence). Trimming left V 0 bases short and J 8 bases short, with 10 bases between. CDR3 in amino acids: CSARDRREGYTF. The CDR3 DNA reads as TGCAGTGCTAGAGATCGCAGGGAAGGCTACACCTTC.

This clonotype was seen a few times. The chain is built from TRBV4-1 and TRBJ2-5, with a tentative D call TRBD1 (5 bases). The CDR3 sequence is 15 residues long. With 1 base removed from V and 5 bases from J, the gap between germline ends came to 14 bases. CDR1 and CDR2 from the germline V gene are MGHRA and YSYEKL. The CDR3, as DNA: TGCGCCAGCAGCCAAGGCGCAGGGCGGTTGGAGACCCAGTACTTC. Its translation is CASSQGAGRLETQYF.

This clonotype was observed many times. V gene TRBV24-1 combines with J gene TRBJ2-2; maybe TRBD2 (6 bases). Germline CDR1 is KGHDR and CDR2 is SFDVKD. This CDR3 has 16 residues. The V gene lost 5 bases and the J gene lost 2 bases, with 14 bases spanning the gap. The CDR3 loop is CATSGPGSQNTGELFF. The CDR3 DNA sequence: TGTGCCACCAGTGGCCCCGGGAGTCAAAACACCGGGGAGCTGTTTTTT.

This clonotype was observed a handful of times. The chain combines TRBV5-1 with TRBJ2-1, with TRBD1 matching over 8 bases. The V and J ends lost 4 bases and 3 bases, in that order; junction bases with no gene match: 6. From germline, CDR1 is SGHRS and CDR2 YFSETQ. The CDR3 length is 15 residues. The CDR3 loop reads CASSPDRGNYNEQFF. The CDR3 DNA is TGCGCCAGCAGCCCTGACAGGGGCAACTACAATGAGCAGTTCTTC.

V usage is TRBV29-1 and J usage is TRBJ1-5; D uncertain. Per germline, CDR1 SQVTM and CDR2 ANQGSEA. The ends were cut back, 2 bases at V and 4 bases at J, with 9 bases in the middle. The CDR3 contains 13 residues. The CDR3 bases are TGCAGCGTTGAATTTGGGGATAATCAGCCCCAGCATTTT. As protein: CSVEFGDNQPQHF.

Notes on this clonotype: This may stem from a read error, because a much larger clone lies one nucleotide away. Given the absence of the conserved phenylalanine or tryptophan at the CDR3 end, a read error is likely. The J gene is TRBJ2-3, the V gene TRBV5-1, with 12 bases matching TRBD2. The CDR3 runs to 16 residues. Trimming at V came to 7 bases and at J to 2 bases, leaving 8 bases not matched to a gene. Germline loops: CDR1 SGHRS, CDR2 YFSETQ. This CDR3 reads CASGLAGPTNTDTQYL. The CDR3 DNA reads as TGCGCCAGCGGACTAGCGGGGCCGACTAACACAGATACGCAGTATTTA.

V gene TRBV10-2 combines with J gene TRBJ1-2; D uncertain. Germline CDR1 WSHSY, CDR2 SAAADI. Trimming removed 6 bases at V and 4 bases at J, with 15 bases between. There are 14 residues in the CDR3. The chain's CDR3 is CASRDRPGGYGYTF. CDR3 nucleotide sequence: TGCGCCAGCAGAGACCGTCCCGGAGGCTATGGCTACACCTTC.

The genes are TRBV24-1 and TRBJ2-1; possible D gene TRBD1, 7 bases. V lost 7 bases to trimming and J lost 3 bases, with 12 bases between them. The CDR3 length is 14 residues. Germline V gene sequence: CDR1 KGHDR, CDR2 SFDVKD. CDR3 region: CATRRDSFYNEQFF. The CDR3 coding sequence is TGTGCCACCAGGCGGGACAGCTTCTACAATGAGCAGTTCTTC.